The source of this T cell receptor beta chain is a study of blood T cell repertoires in COVID-19. Across the whole study: COVID-19 samples, acute and convalescent, were from the United States, Italy and Spain.

Using immunoSEQ multiplex PCR, the repertoire was profiled, and TCRdb retains in-frame clones only, with some absent. The top ten clones hold under 4.5% of a sample with 150,000 or so clones, around four fifths of them seen once. This CDR3 has 13 residues. Trimming removed 6 bases from V and 0 bases from J, with 8 bases in between. Living in 20 to 30 US areas, the participants were between roughly 18 and 89 years of age. J is TRBJ1-1 and V is TRBV12-3 or TRBV12-4, with a tentative D call TRBD1 (6 bases). This receptor was obtained from a woman in her forties or fifties who had recovered from COVID-19. Sample: PBMCs or T cells enriched from blood (not recorded which). The CDR3 DNA reads as TGTGCCAGCAGCGAGGGGGTGAACACTGAAGCTTTCTTT. This encodes CASSEGVNTEAFF.